This T cell receptor (beta chain) is drawn from a study of shared clonotypes between healthy human individuals. General observations from the study: Across subsets, estimated richness was generally greater for naive than for memory populations.

A word on this clone: Its antigen is as yet unknown.

The germline V and J ends were trimmed by 5 bases and 0 bases, with 19 bases remaining between them. The length of the CDR3 is 18 residues. Germline CDR1 is MDHEN and CDR2 is SYDVKM. The study drew its donors from healthy HIV-negative adults without recent acute infections or vaccinations. There were only Caucasian adults among the donors, and all lived in Nashville, Tennessee. Replicate PCRs from sorted subsets contained approximately 200 ng DNA, which is 31,000 or so T cell genomes. Sequencing was performed with immunoSEQ multiplex PCR; in TCRdb, only in-frame clones are kept and a portion is missing. This sample has some 700,000 clones; around 90% occur once, and the top ten carry 34%.

The sequence came from a man aged 18 to 29 in good health. Some clones in this sample may be carry-over from other donors' samples. The sequenced sample consisted of memory CD8+ T cells from PBMCs. Subset indicated: CD45RO+ cells pooled with CCR7-negative TemRA cells. The chain joins TRBV28 to TRBJ1-4; D may be TRBD1 (5 bases). CDR3 sequence reads: CASSPLGRSPSTNEKLFF. For the CDR3, the DNA is TGTGCCAGCAGTCCCCTGGGGCGGAGCCCGTCAACTAATGAAAAACTGTTTTTT.